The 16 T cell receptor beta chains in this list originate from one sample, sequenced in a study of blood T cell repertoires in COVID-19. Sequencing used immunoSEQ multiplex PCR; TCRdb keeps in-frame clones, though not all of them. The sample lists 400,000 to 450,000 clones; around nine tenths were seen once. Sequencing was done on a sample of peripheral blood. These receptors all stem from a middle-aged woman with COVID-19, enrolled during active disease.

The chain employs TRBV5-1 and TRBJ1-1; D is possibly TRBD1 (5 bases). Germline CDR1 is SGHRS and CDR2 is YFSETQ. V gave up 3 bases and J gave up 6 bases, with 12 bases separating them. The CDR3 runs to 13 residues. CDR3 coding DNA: TGCGCCAGCAGCTCCCTGGGGGGGGCTGAAGCTTTCTTT. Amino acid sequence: CASSSLGGAEAFF.

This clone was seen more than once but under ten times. In DNA form, the CDR3 reads TGTGCCAGCAGCGAGGCCCCGGGACACAACTATGGCTACACCTTC. Translating it yields CASSEAPGHNYGYTF. The chain recombines TRBV9 with TRBJ1-2; D possibly corresponds to TRBD1 (6 bases). This CDR3 is 15 amino acids long. Germline CDR1 and CDR2: SGDLS and YYNGEE. Deletions cut 3 bases from V and 2 bases from J, with 14 bases between.

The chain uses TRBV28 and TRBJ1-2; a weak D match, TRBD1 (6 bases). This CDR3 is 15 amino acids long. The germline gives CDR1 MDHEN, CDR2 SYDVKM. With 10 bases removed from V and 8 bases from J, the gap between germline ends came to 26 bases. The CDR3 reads CATHRDTNSPSGYTF. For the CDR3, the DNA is TGTGCCACCCACCGGGACACAAACTCCCCATCGGGCTACACCTTC.

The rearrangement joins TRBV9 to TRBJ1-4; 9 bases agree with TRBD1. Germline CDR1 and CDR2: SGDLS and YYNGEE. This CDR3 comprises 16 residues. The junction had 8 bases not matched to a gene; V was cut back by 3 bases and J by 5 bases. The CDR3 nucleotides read TGTGCCAGCAGCGCCACAGGGGGCTGGGGCAATGAAAAACTGTTTTTT. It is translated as CASSATGGWGNEKLFF.

The CDR3 nucleotides read TGCGCCTCCAATGCCAGGGGGAATAATTCGGACACTGAAGCTTTCTTT. It codes for CASNARGNNSDTEAFF. The chain combines TRBV23-1 with TRBJ1-1, with 7 bases that match TRBD1. TRBV23-1 is an open reading frame, and its role is uncertain. The CDR3 length is 16 residues. Trimming removed 11 bases from V and 3 bases from J; junction bases left unmatched: 18.

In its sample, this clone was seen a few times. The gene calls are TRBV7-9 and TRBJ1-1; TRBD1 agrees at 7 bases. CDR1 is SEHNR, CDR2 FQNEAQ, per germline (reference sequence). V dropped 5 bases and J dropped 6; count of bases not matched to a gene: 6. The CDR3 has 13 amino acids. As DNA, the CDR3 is TGTGCCAGCAGCACGACAGGGTACTCTGAAGCTTTCTTT. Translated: CASSTTGYSEAFF.

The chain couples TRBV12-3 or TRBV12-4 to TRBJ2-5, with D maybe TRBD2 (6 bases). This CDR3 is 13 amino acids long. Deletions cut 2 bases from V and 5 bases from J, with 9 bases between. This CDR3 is CASSLRRVETQYF. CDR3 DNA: TGTGCCAGCAGTTTAAGGAGGGTGGAGACCCAGTACTTC.

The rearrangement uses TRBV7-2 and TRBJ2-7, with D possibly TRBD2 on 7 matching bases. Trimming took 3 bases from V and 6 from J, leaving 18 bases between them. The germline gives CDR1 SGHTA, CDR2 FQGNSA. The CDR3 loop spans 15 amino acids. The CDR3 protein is CASSFRGGTTGEQYF. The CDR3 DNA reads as TGTGCCAGCAGCTTTAGGGGGGGAACGACTGGCGAGCAGTACTTC.

Here the CDR3 reads CAWSAPWGQGNYGYTF. The CDR3 DNA reads as TGTGCCTGGAGTGCACCTTGGGGACAGGGAAACTATGGCTACACCTTC. The chain is built from TRBV30 and TRBJ1-2; 9 nucleotides align to TRBD1. The CDR3 extends over 16 amino acids. V gave up 1 base and J gave up 2 bases; unmatched junction bases: 8. From germline, CDR1 is GTSNPN and CDR2 SVGIG (reference sequence). The full variable domain, with the rest looked up from reference TRBV30 and TRBJ1-2, is SQTIHQWPATLVQPVGSPLSLECTVEGTSNPNLYWYRQAAGRGLQLLFYSVGIGQISSEVPQNLSASRPQDRQFILSSKKLLLSDSGFYLCAWSAPWGQGNYGYTFGSGTRLTVV.

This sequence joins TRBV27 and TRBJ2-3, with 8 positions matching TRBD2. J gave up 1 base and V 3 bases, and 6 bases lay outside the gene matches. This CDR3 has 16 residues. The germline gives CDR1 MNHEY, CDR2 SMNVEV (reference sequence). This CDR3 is CASSLPTSGGTDTQYF. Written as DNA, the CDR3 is TGTGCCAGCAGTTTGCCTACTAGCGGCGGCACAGATACGCAGTATTTT.

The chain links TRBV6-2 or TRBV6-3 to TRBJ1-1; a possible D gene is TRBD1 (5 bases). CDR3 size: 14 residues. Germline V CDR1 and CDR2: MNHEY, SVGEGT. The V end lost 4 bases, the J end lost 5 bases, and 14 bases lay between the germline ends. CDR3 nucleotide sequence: TGTGCCAGCAGTTCCATCTGGGGGAGGACTGAAGCTTTCTTT. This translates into CASSSIWGRTEAFF.

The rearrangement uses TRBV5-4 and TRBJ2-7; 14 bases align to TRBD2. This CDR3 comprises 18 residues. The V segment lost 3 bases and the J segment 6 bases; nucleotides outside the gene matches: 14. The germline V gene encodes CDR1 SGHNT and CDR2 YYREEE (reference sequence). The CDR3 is CASSSPGTSGGVWGEQYF. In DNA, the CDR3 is TGTGCCAGCAGCTCACCCGGGACTAGCGGGGGAGTGTGGGGCGAGCAGTACTTC.

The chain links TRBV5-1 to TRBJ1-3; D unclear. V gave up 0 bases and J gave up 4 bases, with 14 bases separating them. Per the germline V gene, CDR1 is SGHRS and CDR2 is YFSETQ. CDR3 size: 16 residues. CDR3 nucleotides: TGCGCCAGCAGCTTGGTCGTCCCGGGTAGCGGAAACACCATATATTTT. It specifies CASSLVVPGSGNTIYF.

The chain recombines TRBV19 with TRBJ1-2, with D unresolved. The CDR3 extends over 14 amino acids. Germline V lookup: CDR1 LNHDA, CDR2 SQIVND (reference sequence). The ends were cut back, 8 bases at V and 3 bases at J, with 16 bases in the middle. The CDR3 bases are TGTGCCAGTCTACCGCCGGGAGGCTACTATGGCTACACCTTC. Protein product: CASLPPGGYYGYTF.

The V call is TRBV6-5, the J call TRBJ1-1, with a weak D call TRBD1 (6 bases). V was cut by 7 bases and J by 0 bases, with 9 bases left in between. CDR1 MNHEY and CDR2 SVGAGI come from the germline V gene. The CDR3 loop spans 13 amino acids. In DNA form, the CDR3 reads TGTGCCAGCAATGGGGGCATGAACACTGAAGCTTTCTTT. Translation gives CASNGGMNTEAFF.

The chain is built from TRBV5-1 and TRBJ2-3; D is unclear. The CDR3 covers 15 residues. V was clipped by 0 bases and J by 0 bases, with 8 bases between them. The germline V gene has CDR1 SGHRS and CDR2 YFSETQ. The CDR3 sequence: CASSLEQPSTDTQYF. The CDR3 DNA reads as TGCGCCAGCAGCTTGGAACAGCCAAGCACAGATACGCAGTATTTT.